This TCR beta chain was obtained from a study of T cells in Graves' hyperthyroidism and ophthalmopathy (dated 2019 in TCRdb). General notes on the study: Peripheral blood was sampled at the time of initial diagnosis, prior to any treatment. A discovery cohort of roughly 100 patients, about 40 with Graves' ophthalmopathy and approximately 55 with stable Graves' hyperthyroidism, was used to find distinguishing TCR V-J signatures. Whether ophthalmopathy could be predicted prospectively was tested in an independent validation cohort made up of under 20 hyperthyroidism patients plus 17 patients who later progressed to ophthalmopathy. The approximately 90 discovery patients were randomly split 7:3 into training and test sets. In roughly six Graves' hyperthyroidism patients, the study also compared T-cell repertoires from thyroid tissue with T-cell repertoires from blood. Once sampling was done, hyperthyroidism patients were given methimazole at a starting dose of 30 mg daily, whereas ophthalmopathy patients were given high-dose intravenous methylprednisolone. According to the paper, TCR Vbeta CDR3 sequencing was carried out on approximately 140 peripheral blood samples, which came from 40 to 45 ophthalmopathy, some 73 hyperthyroidism and approximately 17 progressor patients.

Overall results and qualifications from the work: In validation, the model predicted progression to ophthalmopathy a median of roughly six months before onset, with around 70% sensitivity and 72.22% specificity. Most expanded thyroid clonotypes (frequency above 0.001) were also detected in blood, suggesting blood repertoires may reflect thyroid immune responses. In cross-validation, a model built on a 13 V-J signature told ophthalmopathy apart from stable hyperthyroidism with over 85% sensitivity and approximately 84% specificity, and in testing the same model reached 80%/75%. Sample size was not statistically predetermined, and blinding of investigators to group allocation was not performed.

Amplification of TCR beta CDR3 regions was carried out from RNA transcripts. The TCR CDR3 was subjected to a first round of RT-PCR using the HTBI primer set and the Qiagen OneStep RT-PCR kit. Libraries were constructed in a second round of multiplex PCR, after which size selection and purification were performed. Sequencing of the libraries was done on an Illumina HiSeq2000 using paired-end 100 bp reads. In the original analysis: Raw data were processed with SOAPnuke, discarding reads with adapters, uncalled bases, mean Phred below 15, or no exact constant-primer or identifier match. High-quality paired reads were merged using COPE v1.2.5, and each unique nucleotide sequence was defined as a clonotype. Clonotypes were aligned to IMGT TRBV, TRBD and TRBJ reference segments using MiTCR v1.1. Only V-J combinations with frequency above 0.0001, covering about 99% of repertoires, were analysed. The TCS score was defined as the ratio of F50 (clonal expansion) to E x V (chaos), calculated using BLOSUM62-based TCRdist between CDR3 peptides within each V-J. Welch's t-statistics and random forest reduced 500 to 650 V-J features to 10 to 15, which were used in a naive Bayes classifier (R e1071). TCRdb took the public reads, trimmed them with fastp at Q25, ran MiXCR for clone calling and kept in-frame beta chains. Identical CDR3 protein sequences are pooled into one entry, listed with their most common genes and DNA. The V and J calls follow TCRdb's processing rather than the paper's. The sample table shows 490,000 or so distinct CDR3 sequences, and roughly 23% are seen once. The top ten clonotypes cover about 49% of the sample.

Moderately to severely active disease, a Clinical Activity Score of at least 3, a NOSPECS grade of at least 4, and a duration under 3 months were present in ophthalmopathy patients. The study excluded patients with uncontrolled infections, other autoimmune diseases, pregnancy or lactation. Diagnoses were based on clinical symptoms, serum thyroxine and TRAb, thyroid ultrasound and orbital computed tomography. PBMCs were isolated from 10 ml of fresh peripheral blood by Ficoll-Paque density gradient centrifugation. Total RNA was extracted with Trizol reagent, and quality was checked on an Agilent 2100 Bioanalyzer. Here V drops 8 bases and J drops 8 bases, and the junction holds 14 bases not matched to any gene. The CDR3 contains 15 residues, cysteine and phenylalanine counted. Only CDR3 DNA remains: 45 bases, in frame from the first base. Per the germline V gene, KGHDR is the CDR1 and SFDVKD is the CDR2.

Remarks on this clonotype: The antigen this receptor binds is unknown. There are no base qualities to consult, and no much larger clone falls within one base.

The chain is assembled from TRBV24-1 and TRBJ2-4, with 7 bases in between that match TRBD2. Source material: blood. The clonotype originates from a woman in her sixties or seventies with Graves' ophthalmopathy. The CDR3: CATKSSWGGGDIQYF. Here is the DNA: TGTGCCACCAAATCCTCCTGGGGGGGGGGGGACATTCAGTACTTC.